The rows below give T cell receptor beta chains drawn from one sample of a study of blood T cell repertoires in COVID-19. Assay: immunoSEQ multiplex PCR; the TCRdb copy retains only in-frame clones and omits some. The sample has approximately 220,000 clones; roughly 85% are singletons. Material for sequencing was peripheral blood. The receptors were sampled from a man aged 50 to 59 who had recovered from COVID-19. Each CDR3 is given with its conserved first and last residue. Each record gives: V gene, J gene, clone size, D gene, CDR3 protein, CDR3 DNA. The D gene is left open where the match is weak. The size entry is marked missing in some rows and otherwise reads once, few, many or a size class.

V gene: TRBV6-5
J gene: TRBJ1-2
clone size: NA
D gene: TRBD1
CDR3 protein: CASSPLTGATGYTF
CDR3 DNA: TGTGCCAGCAGTCCCCTGACAGGGGCAACTGGCTACACCTTC

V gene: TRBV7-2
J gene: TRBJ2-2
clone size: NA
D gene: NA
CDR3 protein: CASSFRGVYTGELFF
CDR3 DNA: TGTGCCAGCAGCTTTCGAGGAGTTTACACCGGGGAGCTGTTTTTT

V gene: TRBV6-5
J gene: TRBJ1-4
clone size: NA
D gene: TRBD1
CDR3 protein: CASTTTGTNEKLFF
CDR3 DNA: TGTGCCAGCACCACGACAGGGACTAATGAAAAACTGTTTTTT

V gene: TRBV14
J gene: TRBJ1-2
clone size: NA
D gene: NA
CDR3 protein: CASSQAIVNYGYTF
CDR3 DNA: TGTGCCAGCAGCCAAGCTATCGTCAACTATGGCTACACCTTC

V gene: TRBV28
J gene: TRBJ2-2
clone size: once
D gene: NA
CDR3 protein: CASELRNTGELFF
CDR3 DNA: TGTGCCAGCGAGCTGCGGAACACCGGGGAGCTGTTTTTT

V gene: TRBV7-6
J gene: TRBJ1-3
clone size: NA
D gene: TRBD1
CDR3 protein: CASSFGQGAFGNTIYF
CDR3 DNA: TGTGCCAGCAGCTTCGGTCAGGGGGCATTCGGAAACACCATATATTTT

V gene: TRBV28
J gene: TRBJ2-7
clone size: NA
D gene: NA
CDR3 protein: CASSLTAYEQYF
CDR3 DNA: TGTGCCAGCAGTTTAACGGCCTACGAGCAGTACTTC

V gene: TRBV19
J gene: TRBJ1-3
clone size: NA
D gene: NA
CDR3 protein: CASNSVPGNTIYF
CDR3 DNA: TGTGCCAGTAATTCCGTTCCTGGAAACACCATATATTTT

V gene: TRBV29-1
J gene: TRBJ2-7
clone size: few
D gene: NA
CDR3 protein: CSAAENSYEQYF
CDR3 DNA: TGCAGCGCTGCCGAGAACTCCTACGAGCAGTACTTC

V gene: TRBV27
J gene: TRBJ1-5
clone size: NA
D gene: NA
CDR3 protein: CASSSIYSNQPQHF
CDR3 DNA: TGTGCCAGCAGTTCCATCTATAGCAATCAGCCCCAGCATTTT

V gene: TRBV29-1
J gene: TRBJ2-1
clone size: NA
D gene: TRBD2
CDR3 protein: CSVEGLGGNEQFF
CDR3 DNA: TGCAGCGTTGAGGGACTAGGCGGCAATGAGCAGTTCTTC

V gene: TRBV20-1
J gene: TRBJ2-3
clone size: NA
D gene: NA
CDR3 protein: CSARDKNTQYF
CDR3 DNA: TGCAGTGCTAGAGACAAAAATACGCAGTATTTT

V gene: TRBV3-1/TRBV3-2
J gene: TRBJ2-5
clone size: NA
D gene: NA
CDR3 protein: CASSHGEAFQETQYF
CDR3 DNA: TGTGCCAGCAGCCATGGAGAGGCCTTTCAAGAGACCCAGTACTTC

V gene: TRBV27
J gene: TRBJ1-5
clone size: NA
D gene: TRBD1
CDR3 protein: CASSSLDRDYQPQHF
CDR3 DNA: TGTGCCAGCAGTTCCCTCGACAGGGATTACCAGCCCCAGCATTTT

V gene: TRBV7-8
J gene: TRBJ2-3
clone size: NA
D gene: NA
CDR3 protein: CASSLDFGGSTDTQYF
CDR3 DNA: TGTGCCAGCAGCTTAGATTTCGGTGGTAGCACAGATACGCAGTATTTT

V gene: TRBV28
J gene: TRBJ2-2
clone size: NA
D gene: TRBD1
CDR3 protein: CASHGTGVNTGELFF
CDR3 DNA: TGTGCCAGCCACGGGACAGGGGTTAACACCGGGGAGCTGTTTTTT

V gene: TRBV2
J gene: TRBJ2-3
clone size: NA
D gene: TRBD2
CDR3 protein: CASSEMPSGSSSTDTQYF
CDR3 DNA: TGTGCCAGCAGTGAGATGCCTAGCGGGAGCTCTAGCACAGATACGCAGTATTTT

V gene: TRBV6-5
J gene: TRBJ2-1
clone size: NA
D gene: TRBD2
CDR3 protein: CASRLAGETNEQFF
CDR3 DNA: TGTGCCAGCAGGTTAGCGGGAGAGACAAATGAGCAGTTCTTC

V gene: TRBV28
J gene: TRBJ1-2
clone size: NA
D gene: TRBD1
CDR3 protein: CASSLGQGARYYGYTF
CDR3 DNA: TGTGCCAGCAGTTTGGGACAGGGGGCGAGGTACTATGGCTACACCTTC

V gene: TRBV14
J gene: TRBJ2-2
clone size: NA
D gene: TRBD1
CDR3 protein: CASSRNRQGARTGELFF
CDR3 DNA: TGTGCCAGCAGCCGAAACCGACAGGGGGCGAGAACCGGGGAGCTGTTTTTT

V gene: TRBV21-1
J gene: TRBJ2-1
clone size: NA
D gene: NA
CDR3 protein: CASSKETASGYNEQFF
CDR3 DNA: TGTGCCAGCAGCAAAGAAACCGCTAGCGGATACAATGAGCAGTTCTTC

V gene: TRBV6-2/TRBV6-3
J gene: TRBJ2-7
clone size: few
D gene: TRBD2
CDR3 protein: CASSPLLAGGPYEQYF
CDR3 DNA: TGTGCCAGCAGTCCCCTTCTAGCGGGAGGACCCTACGAGCAGTACTTC

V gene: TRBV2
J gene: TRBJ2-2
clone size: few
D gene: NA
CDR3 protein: CASSEFLAPTGELFF
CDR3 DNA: TGTGCCAGCAGTGAGTTTCTAGCGCCGACCGGGGAGCTGTTTTTT

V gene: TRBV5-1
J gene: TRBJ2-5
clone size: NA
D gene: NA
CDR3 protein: CASSLGTVTQETQYF
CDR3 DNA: TGCGCCAGCAGCTTGGGGACAGTTACCCAAGAGACCCAGTACTTC

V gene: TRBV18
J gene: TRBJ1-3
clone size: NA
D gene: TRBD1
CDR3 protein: CASSPPDRRTGNTIYF
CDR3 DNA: TGTGCCAGCTCACCACCGGACAGGAGAACTGGAAACACCATATATTTT

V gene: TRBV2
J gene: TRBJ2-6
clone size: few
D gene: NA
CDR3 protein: CASNGGRGFSGANVLTF
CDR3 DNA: TGTGCCAGCAACGGAGGGCGAGGTTTCTCTGGGGCCAACGTCCTGACTTTC

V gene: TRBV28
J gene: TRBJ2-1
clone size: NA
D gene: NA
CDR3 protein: CASRRPPPYNEQFF
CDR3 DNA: TGTGCCAGCAGGAGGCCACCACCCTACAATGAGCAGTTCTTC

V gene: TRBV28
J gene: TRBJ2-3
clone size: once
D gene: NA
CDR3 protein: CASSLFRQGTDTQYF
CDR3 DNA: TGTGCCAGCAGTTTGTTTCGGCAGGGGACAGATACGCAGTATTTT

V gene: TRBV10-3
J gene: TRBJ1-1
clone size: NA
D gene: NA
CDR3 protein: CAISDYSRGENTEAFF
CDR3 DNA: TGTGCCATCAGTGATTACAGCCGTGGTGAGAACACTGAAGCTTTCTTT

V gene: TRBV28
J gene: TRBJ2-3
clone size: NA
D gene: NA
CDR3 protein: CASVSQVIQSTDTQYF
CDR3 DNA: TGTGCCAGCGTTAGTCAGGTTATTCAAAGCACAGATACGCAGTATTTT

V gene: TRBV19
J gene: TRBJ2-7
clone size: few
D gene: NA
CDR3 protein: CASSPDNSYEQYF
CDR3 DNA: TGTGCCAGTAGTCCAGATAACTCCTACGAGCAGTACTTC

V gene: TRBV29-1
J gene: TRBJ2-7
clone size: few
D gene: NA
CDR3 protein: CSVAFGQNSYEQYF
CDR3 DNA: TGCAGCGTTGCCTTTGGCCAGAACTCCTACGAGCAGTACTTC

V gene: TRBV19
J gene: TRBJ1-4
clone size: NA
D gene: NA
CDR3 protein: CASSIDRIATNEKLFF
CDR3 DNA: TGTGCCAGTAGTATAGACAGGATAGCAACTAATGAAAAACTGTTTTTT

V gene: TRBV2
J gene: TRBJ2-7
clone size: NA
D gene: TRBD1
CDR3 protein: CASRPTGGPSYEQYF
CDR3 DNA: TGTGCCAGCAGGCCTACAGGGGGCCCCTCCTACGAGCAGTACTTC

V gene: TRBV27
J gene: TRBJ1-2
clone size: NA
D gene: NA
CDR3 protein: CASSYRVTNYGYTF
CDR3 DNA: TGTGCCAGTAGTTACAGGGTAACTAACTATGGCTACACCTTC

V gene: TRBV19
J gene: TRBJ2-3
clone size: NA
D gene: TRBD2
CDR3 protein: CASSRGLADTQYF
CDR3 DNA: TGTGCCAGTAGTCGGGGACTAGCAGATACGCAGTATTTT

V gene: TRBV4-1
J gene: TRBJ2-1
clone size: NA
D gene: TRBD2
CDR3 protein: CASSQGLAKSYNEQFF
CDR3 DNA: TGCGCCAGCAGCCAAGGACTAGCAAAAAGCTACAATGAGCAGTTCTTC

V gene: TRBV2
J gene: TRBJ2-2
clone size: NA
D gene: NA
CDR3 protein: CASIKNTGELFF
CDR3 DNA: TGTGCCAGCATTAAGAACACCGGGGAGCTGTTTTTT

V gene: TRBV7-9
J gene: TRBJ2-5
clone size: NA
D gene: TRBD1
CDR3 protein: CASSPGTVPETQYF
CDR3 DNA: TGTGCCAGCAGCCCCGGGACAGTTCCCGAGACCCAGTACTTC

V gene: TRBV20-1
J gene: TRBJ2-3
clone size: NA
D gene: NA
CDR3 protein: CSVWRDTQYF
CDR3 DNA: TGCAGTGTTTGGAGAGATACGCAGTATTTT

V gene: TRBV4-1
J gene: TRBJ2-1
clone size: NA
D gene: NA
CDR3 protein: CASSQVSGSGEEQFF
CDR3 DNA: TGCGCCAGCAGCCAAGTAAGCGGGTCAGGCGAGGAGCAGTTCTTC

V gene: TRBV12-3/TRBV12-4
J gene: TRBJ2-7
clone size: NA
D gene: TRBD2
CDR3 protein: CASSIGTSVYF
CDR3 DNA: TGTGCCAGCAGTATCGGGACTAGCGTGTACTTC

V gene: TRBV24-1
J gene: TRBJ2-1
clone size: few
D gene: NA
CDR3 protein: CATSPPRDNEQFF
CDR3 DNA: TGTGCCACCAGTCCTCCCAGGGACAATGAGCAGTTCTTC

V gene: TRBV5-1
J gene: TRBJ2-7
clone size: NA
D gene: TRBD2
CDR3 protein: CASSLTSVPYEQYF
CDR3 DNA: TGCGCCAGCAGCTTGACTAGCGTTCCCTACGAGCAGTACTTC

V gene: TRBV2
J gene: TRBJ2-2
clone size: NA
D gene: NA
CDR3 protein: CATSYRDLVLTGELFF
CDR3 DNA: TGTGCCACCAGTTACAGGGATCTTGTTTTAACCGGGGAGCTGTTTTTT

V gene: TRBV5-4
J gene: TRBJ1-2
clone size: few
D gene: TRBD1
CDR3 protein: CASSVGNTGVYGYTF
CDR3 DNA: TGTGCCAGCAGCGTCGGGAATACAGGGGTCTATGGCTACACCTTC

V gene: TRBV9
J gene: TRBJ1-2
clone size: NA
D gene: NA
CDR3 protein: CASSDRDMGGYTF
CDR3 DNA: TGTGCCAGCAGCGACCGGGACATGGGGGGCTACACCTTC

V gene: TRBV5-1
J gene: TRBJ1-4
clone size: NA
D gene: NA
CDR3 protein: CASSPGGLHEKLFF
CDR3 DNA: TGCGCCAGCAGCCCGGGAGGGTTGCATGAAAAACTGTTTTTT

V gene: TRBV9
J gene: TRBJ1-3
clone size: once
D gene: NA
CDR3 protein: CASSVHSGEGNTIYF
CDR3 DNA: TGTGCCAGCAGCGTCCACTCAGGGGAGGGAAACACCATATATTTT

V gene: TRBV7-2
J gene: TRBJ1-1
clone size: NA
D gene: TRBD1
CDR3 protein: CASSLGQGRRNTEAFF
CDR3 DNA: TGTGCCAGCAGCCTTGGACAGGGGCGGAGGAACACTGAAGCTTTCTTT

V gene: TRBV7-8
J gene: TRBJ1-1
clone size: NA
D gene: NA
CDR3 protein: CASVRGFNTEAFF
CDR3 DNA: TGTGCCAGTGTACGAGGGTTTAACACTGAAGCTTTCTTT